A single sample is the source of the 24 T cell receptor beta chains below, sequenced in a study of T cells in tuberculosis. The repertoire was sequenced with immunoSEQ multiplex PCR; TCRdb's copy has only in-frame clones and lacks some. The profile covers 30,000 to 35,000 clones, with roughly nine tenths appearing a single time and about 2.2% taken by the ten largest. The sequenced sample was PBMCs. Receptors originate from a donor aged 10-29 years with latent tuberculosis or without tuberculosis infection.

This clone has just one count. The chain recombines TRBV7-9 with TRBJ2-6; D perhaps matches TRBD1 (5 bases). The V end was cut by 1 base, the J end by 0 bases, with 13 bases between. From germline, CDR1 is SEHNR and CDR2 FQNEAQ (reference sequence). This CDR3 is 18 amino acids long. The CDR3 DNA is TGTGCCAGCAGCTTAGTCGGACACGGAAACTCTGGGGCCAACGTCCTGACTTTC. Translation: CASSLVGHGNSGANVLTF. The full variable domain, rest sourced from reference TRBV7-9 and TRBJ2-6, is DTGVSQNPRHKITKRGQNVTFRCDPISEHNRLYWYRQTLGQGPEFLTYFQNEAQLEKSRLLSDRFSAERPKGSFSTLEIQRTEQGDSAMYLCASSLVGHGNSGANVLTFGAGSRLTVL.

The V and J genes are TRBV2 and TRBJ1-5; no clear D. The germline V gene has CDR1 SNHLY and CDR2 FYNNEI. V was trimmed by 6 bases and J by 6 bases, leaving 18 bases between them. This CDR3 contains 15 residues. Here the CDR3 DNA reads TGTGCCAGCAGCCAGGCGACGTTGTTCTCTCAGCCCCAGCATTTT. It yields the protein CASSQATLFSQPQHF.

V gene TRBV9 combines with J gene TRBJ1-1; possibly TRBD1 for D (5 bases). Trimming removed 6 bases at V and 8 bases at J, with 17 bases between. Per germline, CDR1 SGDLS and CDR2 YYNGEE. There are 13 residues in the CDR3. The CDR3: CASNRLYGGEAFF. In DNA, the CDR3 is TGTGCCAGCAACCGCCTCTACGGGGGGGAAGCTTTCTTT.

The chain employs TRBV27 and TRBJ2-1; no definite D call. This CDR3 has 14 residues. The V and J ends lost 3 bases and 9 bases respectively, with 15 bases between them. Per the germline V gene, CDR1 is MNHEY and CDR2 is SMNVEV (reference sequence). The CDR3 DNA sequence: TGTGCCAGCAGTTTGATACCCCCCACACGTGAGCAGTTCTTC. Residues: CASSLIPPTREQFF.

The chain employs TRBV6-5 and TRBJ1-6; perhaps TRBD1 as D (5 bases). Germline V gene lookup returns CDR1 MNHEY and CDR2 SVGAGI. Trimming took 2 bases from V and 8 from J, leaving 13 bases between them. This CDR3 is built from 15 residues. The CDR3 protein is CASSYLPGGDSPLHF. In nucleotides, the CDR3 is TGTGCCAGCAGTTACCTGCCCGGGGGAGATTCACCCCTCCACTTT.

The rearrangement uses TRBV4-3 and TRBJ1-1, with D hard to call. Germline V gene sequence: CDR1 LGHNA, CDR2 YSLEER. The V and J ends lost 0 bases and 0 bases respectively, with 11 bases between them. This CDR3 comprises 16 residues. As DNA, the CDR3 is TGCGCCAGCAGCCAAGATCTCTTATCTGTGAACACTGAAGCTTTCTTT. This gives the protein CASSQDLLSVNTEAFF.

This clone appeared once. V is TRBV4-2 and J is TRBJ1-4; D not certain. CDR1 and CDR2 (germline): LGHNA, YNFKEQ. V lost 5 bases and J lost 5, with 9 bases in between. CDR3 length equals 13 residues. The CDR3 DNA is TGTGCCAGCAGCTTGCGCCTAAATGAAAAACTGTTTTTT. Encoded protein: CASSLRLNEKLFF.

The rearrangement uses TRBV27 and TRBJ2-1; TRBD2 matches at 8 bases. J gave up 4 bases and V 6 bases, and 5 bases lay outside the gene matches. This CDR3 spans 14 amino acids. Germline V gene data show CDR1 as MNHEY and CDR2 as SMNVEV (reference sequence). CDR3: CASRRGGRYNEQFF. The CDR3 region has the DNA TGTGCCAGCAGGAGGGGCGGGAGGTACAATGAGCAGTTCTTC.

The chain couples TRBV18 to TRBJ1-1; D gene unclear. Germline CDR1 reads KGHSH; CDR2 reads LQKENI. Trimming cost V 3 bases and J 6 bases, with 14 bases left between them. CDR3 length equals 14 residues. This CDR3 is CASSPFNGHSEAFF. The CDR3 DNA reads TGTGCCAGCTCACCTTTTAACGGTCACTCTGAAGCTTTCTTT.

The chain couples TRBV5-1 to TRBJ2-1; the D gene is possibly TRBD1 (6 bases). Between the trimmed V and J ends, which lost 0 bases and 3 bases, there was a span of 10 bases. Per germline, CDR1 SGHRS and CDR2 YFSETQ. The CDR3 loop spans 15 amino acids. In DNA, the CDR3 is TGCGCCAGCAGCTTGGGGGGGCTCCTCTACAATGAGCAGTTCTTC. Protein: CASSLGGLLYNEQFF.

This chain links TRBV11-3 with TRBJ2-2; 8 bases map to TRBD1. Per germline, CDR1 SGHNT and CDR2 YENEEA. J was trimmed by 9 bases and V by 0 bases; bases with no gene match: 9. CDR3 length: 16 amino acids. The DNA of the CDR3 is TGTGCCAGCAGCTTAGACGGGCGACAGGGGAAGAGGGAGCTGTTTTTT. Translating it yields CASSLDGRQGKRELFF.

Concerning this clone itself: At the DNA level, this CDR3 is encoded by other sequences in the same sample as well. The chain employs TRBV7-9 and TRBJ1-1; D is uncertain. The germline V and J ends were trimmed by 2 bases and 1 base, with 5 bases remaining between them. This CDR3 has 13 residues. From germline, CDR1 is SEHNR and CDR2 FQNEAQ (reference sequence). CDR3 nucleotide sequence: TGTGCCAGCAGCTTACGGGGGAACACTGAAGCTTTCTTT. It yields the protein CASSLRGNTEAFF.

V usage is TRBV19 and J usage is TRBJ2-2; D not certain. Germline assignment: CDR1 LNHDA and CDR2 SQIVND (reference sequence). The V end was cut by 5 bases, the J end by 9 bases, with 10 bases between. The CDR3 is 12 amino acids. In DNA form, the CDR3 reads TGTGCCAGTAGTTACCCCGGTCGGGAGCTGTTTTTT. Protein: CASSYPGRELFF.

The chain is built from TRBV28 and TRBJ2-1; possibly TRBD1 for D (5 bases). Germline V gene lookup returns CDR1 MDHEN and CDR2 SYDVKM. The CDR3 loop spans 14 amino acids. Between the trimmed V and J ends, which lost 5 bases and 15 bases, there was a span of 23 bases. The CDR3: CASSTVGASASRFF. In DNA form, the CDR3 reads TGTGCCAGCAGTACCGTTGGGGCTTCGGCATCGCGGTTCTTC.

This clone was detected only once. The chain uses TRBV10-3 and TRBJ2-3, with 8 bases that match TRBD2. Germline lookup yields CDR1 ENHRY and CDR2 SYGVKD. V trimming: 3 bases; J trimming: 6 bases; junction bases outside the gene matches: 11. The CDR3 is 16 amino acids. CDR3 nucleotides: TGTGCCATCAGTGACCCGGGACTAGATATCTCGGATACGCAGTATTTT. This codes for CAISDPGLDISDTQYF.

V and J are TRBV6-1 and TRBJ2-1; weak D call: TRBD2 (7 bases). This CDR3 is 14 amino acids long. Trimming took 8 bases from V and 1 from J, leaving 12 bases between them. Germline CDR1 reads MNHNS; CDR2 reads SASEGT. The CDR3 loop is CASAGGLSYNEQFF. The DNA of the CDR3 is TGTGCCAGCGCCGGGGGGCTATCCTACAATGAGCAGTTCTTC.

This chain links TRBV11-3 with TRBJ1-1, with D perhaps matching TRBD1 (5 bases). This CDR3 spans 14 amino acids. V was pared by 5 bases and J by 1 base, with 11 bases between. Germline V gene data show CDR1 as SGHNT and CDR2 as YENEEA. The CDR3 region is CASSPGGENTEAFF. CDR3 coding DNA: TGTGCCAGCAGCCCCGGGGGGGAGAACACTGAAGCTTTCTTT. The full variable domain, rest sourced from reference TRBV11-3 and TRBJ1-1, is EAGVVQSPRYKIIEKKQPVAFWCNPISGHNTLYWYLQNLGQGPELLIRYENEEAVDDSQLPKDRFSAERLKGVDSTLKIQPAELGDSAVYLCASSPGGENTEAFFGQGTRLTVV.

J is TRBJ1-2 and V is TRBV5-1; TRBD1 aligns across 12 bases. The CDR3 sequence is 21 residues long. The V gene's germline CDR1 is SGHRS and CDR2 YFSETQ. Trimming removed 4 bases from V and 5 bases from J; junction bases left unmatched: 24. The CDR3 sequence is CASSRGTGGSQEGGVVYGYTF. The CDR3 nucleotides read TGCGCCAGCAGCCGCGGGACAGGGGGCTCTCAAGAGGGCGGGGTCGTGTATGGCTACACCTTC.

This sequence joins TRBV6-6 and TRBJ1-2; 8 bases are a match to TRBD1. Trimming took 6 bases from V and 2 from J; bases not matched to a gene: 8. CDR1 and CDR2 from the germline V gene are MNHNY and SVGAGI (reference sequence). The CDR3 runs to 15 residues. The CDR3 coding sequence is TGTGCCAGCAGCCCTCAGGGGGCGATCAACTATGGCTACACCTTC. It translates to CASSPQGAINYGYTF.

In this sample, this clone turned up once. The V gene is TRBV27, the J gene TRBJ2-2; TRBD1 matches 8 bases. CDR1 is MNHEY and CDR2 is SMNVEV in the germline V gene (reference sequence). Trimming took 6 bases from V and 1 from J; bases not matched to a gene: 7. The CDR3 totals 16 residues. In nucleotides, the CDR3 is TGTGCCAGCAGATTCGCAGGACAGGGGAACACCGGGGAGCTGTTTTTT. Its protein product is CASRFAGQGNTGELFF.

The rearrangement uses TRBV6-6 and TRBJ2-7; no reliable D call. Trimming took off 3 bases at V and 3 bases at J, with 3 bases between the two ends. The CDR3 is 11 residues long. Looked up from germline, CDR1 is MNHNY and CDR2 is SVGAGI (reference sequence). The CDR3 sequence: CASSYIYEQYF. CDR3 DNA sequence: TGTGCCAGCAGTTATATCTACGAGCAGTACTTC.

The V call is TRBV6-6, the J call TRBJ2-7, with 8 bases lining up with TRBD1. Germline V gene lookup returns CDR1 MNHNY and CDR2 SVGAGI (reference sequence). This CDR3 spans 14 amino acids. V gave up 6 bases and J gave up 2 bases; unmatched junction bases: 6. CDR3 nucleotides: TGTGCCAGCAGGCCAGGGGGCCTGGCCTACGAGCAGTACTTC. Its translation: CASRPGGLAYEQYF.

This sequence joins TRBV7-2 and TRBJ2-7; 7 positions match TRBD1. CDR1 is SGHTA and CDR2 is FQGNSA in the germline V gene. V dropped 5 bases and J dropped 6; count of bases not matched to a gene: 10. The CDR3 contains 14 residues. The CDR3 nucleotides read TGTGCCAGCAGCCTGCGACAGGGCCCGGGCGAGCAGTACTTC. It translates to CASSLRQGPGEQYF.

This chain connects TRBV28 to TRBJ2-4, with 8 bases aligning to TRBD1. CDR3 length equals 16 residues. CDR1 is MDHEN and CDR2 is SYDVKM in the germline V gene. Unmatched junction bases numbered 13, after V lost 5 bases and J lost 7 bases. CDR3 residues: CASSRTGQDLINIQYF. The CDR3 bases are TGTGCCAGCAGTAGGACGGGACAGGACCTGATTAACATTCAGTACTTC.